Sequencing of this T cell receptor beta chain was carried out in a study of OX40 agonist ivuxolimab in advanced cancers. Background on the study: Participants averaged about 66 years of age (range roughly 20 to 90) and were less than 85% male.

The table lists this clone with a few counts. The antigen is unknown. Produced via immunoSEQ multiplex PCR; TCRdb's table is partial and in-frame only. The sample contains roughly 70,000 clones, around 86% of which appear only once. Overall study findings and caveats: Part of the nonresponder group also had normalized T-cell clonal expansion that was low. At 0.1 to 3.0 mg/kg, clonal expansion of CD4+ and CD8+ blood T cells had occurred by week 6.

Sequencing was performed on CD4+ or CD8+ T cells sorted from blood, taken in a trial of the OX40 agonist ivuxolimab. The receptor comes from an adult with an advanced solid tumor such as melanoma, head and neck, liver or kidney cancer.

Here the CDR3 reads CASSLDQGGYTF. CDR3 bases: TGTGCCAGCAGCTTAGACCAGGGTGGCTACACCTTC. The genes are TRBV7-9 and TRBJ1-2; D is perhaps TRBD1 (5 bases). The CDR3 runs 12 residues. Between the trimmed V and J ends, which lost 1 base and 7 bases, there was a span of 7 bases. In germline, CDR1 is SEHNR, CDR2 FQNEAQ (reference sequence).